This TCR beta chain was sequenced for a study of T cell responses to AZD1222 COVID-19 vaccine. CDR1 is MNHEY and CDR2 is SVGAGI in the germline V gene. The CDR3 has 14 residues. Deletions cut 6 bases from V and 4 bases from J, with 12 bases between. Comments on this clone: Its specificity is not known.

Assay: immunoSEQ multiplex PCR; the TCRdb copy retains only in-frame clones and omits some. Of 95,000 to 130,000 clones listed, roughly nine tenths are singletons. Regarding the study as a whole: Per reports, nearly half of all spike-specific TCRs target regions that are unmutated in variants.

Sequencing used peripheral blood, obtained on day 0 of AZD1222 vaccination. The clonotype comes from an adult in good health. This chain connects TRBV6-5 to TRBJ2-2; possible D gene TRBD1, 6 bases. The CDR3 DNA reads as TGTGCCAGCAGAACAGGGAGTAGCACCGGGGAGCTGTTTTTT. Translation: CASRTGSSTGELFF.